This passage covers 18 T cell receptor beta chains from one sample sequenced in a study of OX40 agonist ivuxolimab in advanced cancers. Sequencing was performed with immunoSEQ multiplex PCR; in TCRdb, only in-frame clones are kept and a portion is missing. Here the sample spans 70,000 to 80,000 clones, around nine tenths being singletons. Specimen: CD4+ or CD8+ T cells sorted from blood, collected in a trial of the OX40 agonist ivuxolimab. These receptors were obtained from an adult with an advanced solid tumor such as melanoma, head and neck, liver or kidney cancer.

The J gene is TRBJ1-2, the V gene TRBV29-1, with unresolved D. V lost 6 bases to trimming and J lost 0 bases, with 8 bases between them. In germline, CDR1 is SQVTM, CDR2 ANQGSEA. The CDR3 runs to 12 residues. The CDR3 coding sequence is TGCAGCGTGGCAGGCGCTAACTATGGCTACACCTTC. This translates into CSVAGANYGYTF.

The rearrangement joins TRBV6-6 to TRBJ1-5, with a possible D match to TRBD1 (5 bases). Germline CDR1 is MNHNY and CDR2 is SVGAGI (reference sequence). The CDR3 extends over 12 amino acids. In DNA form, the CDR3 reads TGTGCTATAAAGGGACCCAATCAGCCCCAGCATTTT. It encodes CAIKGPNQPQHF.

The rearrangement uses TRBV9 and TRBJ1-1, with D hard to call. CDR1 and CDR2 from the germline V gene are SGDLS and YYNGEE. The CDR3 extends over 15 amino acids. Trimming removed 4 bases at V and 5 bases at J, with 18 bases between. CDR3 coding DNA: TGTGCCAGCAGCACCGCCCCAGGAGGAGGGACTGAAGCTTTCTTT. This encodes CASSTAPGGGTEAFF.

The CDR3 nucleotides are TGCGCCAGCAGCCGCGGGACGGAGCAGTACTTC. Its translation is CASSRGTEQYF. The chain has TRBV4-3 and TRBJ2-7; TRBD2 is a possible D gene (6 bases). The V gene's germline CDR1 is LGHNA and CDR2 YSLEER. Trimming took 4 bases from V and 7 from J, leaving 8 bases between them. This CDR3 has 11 amino acids.

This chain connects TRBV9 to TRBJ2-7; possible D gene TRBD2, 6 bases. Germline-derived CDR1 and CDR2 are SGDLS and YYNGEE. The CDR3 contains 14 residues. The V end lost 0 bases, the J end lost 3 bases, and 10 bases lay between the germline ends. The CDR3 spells CASSVDGSGYEQYF. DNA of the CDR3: TGTGCCAGCAGCGTAGATGGTAGCGGCTACGAGCAGTACTTC.

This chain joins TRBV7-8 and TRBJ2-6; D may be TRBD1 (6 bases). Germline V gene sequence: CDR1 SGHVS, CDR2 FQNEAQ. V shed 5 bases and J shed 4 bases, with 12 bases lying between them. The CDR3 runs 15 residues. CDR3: CASSPRGYGANVLTF. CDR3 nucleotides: TGTGCCAGCAGCCCCAGGGGTTACGGGGCCAACGTCCTGACTTTC.

The CDR3 DNA reads TGTGCCAGCAGCGTAGATGGCTCTGGAAACACCATATATTTT. It encodes CASSVDGSGNTIYF. The chain links TRBV9 to TRBJ1-3; D is unclear. Germline lookup yields CDR1 SGDLS and CDR2 YYNGEE. CDR3 length: 14 amino acids. Trimming stripped 0 bases from V and 0 bases from J, with 4 bases between. The full variable domain, in which reference TRBV9 and TRBJ1-3 provide the parts outside the CDR3, is DSGVTQTPKHLITATGQRVTLRCSPRSGDLSVYWYQQSLDQGLQFLIQYYNGEERAKGNILERFSAQQFPDLHSELNLSSLELGDSALYFCASSVDGSGNTIYFGEGSWLTVV.

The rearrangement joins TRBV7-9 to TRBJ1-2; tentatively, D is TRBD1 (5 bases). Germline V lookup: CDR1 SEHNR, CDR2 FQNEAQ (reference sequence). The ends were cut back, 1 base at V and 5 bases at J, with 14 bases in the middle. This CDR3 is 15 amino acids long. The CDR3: CASSLGQTGRYGYTF. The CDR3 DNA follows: TGTGCCAGCAGCTTAGGACAGACGGGACGGTATGGCTACACCTTC.

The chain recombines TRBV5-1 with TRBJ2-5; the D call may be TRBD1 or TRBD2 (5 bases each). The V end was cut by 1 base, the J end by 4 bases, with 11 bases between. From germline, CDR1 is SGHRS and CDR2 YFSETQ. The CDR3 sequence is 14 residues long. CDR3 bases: TGCGCCAGCAGCTTGTCAGGGAGTGGAGAGACCCAGTACTTC. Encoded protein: CASSLSGSGETQYF.

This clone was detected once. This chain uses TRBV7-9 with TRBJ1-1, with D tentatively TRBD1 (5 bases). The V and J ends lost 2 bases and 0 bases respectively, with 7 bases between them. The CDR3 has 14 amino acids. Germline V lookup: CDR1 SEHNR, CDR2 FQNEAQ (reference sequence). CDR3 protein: CASSLQGVNTEAFF. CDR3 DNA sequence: TGTGCCAGCAGCTTACAAGGGGTGAACACTGAAGCTTTCTTT.

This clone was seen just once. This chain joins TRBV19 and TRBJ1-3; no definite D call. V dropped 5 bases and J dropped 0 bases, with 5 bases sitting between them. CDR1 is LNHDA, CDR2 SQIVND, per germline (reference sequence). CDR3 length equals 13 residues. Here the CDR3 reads CASSWSSGNTIYF. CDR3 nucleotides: TGTGCCAGTAGTTGGAGCTCTGGAAACACCATATATTTT.

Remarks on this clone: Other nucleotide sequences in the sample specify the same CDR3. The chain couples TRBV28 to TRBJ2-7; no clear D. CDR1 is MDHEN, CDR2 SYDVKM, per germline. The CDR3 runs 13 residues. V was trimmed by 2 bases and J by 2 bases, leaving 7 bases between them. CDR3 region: CASSLGQTYEQYF. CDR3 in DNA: TGTGCCAGCAGTTTAGGGCAGACCTACGAGCAGTACTTC.

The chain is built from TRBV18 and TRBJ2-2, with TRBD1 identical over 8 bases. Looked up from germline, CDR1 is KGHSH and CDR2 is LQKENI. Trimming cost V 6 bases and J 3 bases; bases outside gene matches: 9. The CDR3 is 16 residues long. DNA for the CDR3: TGTGCCAGCTCCCCCTCCAGGGGGCGCGACACCGGGGAGCTGTTTTTT. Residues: CASSPSRGRDTGELFF.

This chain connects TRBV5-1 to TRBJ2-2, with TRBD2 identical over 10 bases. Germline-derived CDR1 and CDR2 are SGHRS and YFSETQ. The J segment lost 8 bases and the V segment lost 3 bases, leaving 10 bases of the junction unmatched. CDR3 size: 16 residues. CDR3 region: CASSSSLAGVTGELFF. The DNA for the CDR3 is TGCGCCAGCAGCTCGTCTCTAGCGGGAGTAACTGGGGAGCTGTTTTTT.

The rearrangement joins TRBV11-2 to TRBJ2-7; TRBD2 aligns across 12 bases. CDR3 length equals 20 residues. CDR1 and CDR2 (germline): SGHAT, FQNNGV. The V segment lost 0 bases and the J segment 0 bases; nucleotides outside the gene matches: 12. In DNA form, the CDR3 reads TGTGCCAGCAGCTTAGATTTGACTAGCGGGAGAGATAAGAGCTCCTACGAGCAGTACTTC. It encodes CASSLDLTSGRDKSSYEQYF.

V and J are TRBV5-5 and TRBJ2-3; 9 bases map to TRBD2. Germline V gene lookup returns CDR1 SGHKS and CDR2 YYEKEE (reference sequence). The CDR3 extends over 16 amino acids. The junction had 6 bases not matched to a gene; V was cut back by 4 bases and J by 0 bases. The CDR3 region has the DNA TGTGCCAGCAGCCCGGGCGCGGGGGGGAGCACAGATACGCAGTATTTT. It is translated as CASSPGAGGSTDTQYF.

CDR3 in amino acids: CASSYRANEQFF. CDR3 nucleotides: TGTGCCAGCAGTTACCGGGCGAATGAGCAGTTCTTC. This chain connects TRBV6-6 to TRBJ2-1; no clear D. In germline, CDR1 is MNHNY, CDR2 SVGAGI (reference sequence). Deletions cut 2 bases from V and 7 bases from J, with 6 bases between. The CDR3 is made up of 12 amino acids.

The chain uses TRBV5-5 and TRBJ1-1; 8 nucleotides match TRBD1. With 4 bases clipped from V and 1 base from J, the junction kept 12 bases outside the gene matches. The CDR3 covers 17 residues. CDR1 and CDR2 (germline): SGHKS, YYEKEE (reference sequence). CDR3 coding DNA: TGTGCCAGCAGCAATACAGGGGGTTATTCTGGGAACACTGAAGCTTTCTTT. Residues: CASSNTGGYSGNTEAFF. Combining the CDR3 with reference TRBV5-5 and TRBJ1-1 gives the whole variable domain DAGVTQSPTHLIKTRGQQVTLRCSPISGHKSVSWYQQVLGQGPQFIFQYYEKEERGRGNFPDRFSARQFPNYSSELNVNALLLGDSALYLCASSNTGGYSGNTEAFFGQGTRLTVV.